This T cell receptor (beta chain) is drawn from a study of T cells in localized non-small cell lung cancer. Notes on the study in general: Clonality peaked in uninvolved adjacent lung rather than tumor. Heterogeneity remains possible because sequencing was limited to only one tumor region.

A remark on this clone: Antigen: not known.

CDR3 length: 15 residues. The germline V gene has CDR1 SGHTA and CDR2 FQGNSA. V was pared by 1 base and J by 6 bases, with 13 bases between. Assay: immunoSEQ multiplex PCR; the TCRdb copy retains only in-frame clones and omits some. The sample has tens of thousands of clones; 87% are singletons. The V call is TRBV7-2, the J call TRBJ1-3; D remains ambiguous. The sequence derives from a male donor at least 60 years old with stage I squamous cell lung carcinoma. Sequencing was performed on peripheral blood, taken before any cancer treatment. CDR3 residues: CASSLGSQRPNTIYF. The CDR3 DNA follows: TGTGCCAGCAGCTTAGGTTCGCAGCGCCCAAACACCATATATTTT.